Listed below are T cell receptor beta chains from one sample, sequenced in a study of T cell responses to AZD1222 COVID-19 vaccine. Clones were read by immunoSEQ multiplex PCR, and TCRdb kept only the in-frame ones, dropping some. The table has roughly 120,000 clones, 88% seen once. The source was peripheral blood, collected on day 0 of AZD1222 vaccination. The origin of the receptors is an adult in good health. The CDR3 runs from the conserved cysteine through the conserved F or W. The order of the fields is V gene, J gene, CDR3 protein.

TRBV20-1,TRBJ1-1,CSASPQGALLNTEAFF
TRBV27,TRBJ1-3,CASSLRGYSGNTIYF
TRBV30,TRBJ1-2,CAWSSGNYGYTF
TRBV12-3/TRBV12-4,TRBJ2-4,CASSRANKNIQYF
TRBV6-2/TRBV6-3,TRBJ2-3,CASSAGGSTDTQYF
TRBV30,TRBJ1-5,CAWSEISSNQPQHF
TRBV29-1,TRBJ2-3,CSVEEGSDTQYF
TRBV30,TRBJ1-4,CAWSYSGTGLGEKLFF
TRBV23-1,TRBJ1-6,CASIGASNSPLHF
TRBV7-6,TRBJ1-4,CASRLTGTTNEKLFF
TRBV19,TRBJ2-1,CASSSFREQFF
TRBV27,TRBJ2-3,CASSLFGLAVDTQYF
TRBV18,TRBJ1-6,CASSHTPGQGYSPLHF
TRBV6-6,TRBJ2-7,CASSRQAPNEQYF
TRBV6-2/TRBV6-3,TRBJ1-2,CASSRTSGSYGYTF
TRBV24-1,TRBJ2-7,CATSVSGGYEQYF
TRBV19,TRBJ1-6,CASSMGTGYPGDSPLHF
TRBV7-3,TRBJ2-3,CASSLTGAHTDTQYF
TRBV18,TRBJ1-6,CASSLPGGGYNSPLHF
TRBV2,TRBJ2-1,CASTTWERVSSYNEQFF
TRBV5-8,TRBJ1-2,CASSLTEIYGYTF
TRBV7-3,TRBJ1-3,CASSRGPTLSGNTIYF
TRBV5-6,TRBJ2-7,CASSFTWAQSYEQYF
TRBV6-5,TRBJ1-2,CASSYSNRGYTF
TRBV9,TRBJ1-2,CASSVALDSQGPYGYTF
TRBV12-3/TRBV12-4,TRBJ2-5,CASKVSGAETQYF
TRBV18,TRBJ2-3,CASSPLTSGLPGNTQYF
TRBV21-1,TRBJ1-1,CASSSAGSQMGPEAFF
TRBV7-9,TRBJ2-7,CASSLEVSNEQYF
TRBV7-2,TRBJ2-3,CASSSSRERTDTQYF
TRBV5-1,TRBJ1-2,CASSLDRLDYGYTF
TRBV10-2,TRBJ2-2,CASSTGGYTGELFF
TRBV19,TRBJ1-1,CASSGWINTEAFF
TRBV5-4,TRBJ2-2,CASSSGGPRTGELFF
TRBV19,TRBJ1-1,CASRLRDSNSKGTEAFF
TRBV27,TRBJ2-3,CASSSGQGTNTQYF
TRBV4-1,TRBJ2-3,CASSPRGTTDTQYF
TRBV20-1,TRBJ1-2,CSASGTGTNYGYTF
TRBV28,TRBJ1-4,CASSPHPGGGEKLFF
TRBV19,TRBJ1-2,CASSSAAGTGGYGYTF
TRBV7-9,TRBJ1-6,CASSQGWGNSPLHF
TRBV24-1,TRBJ1-1,CATSGPDRGLNTEAFF
TRBV6-5,TRBJ1-1,CASSYGPSNTEAFF
TRBV28,TRBJ2-7,CASRARGLAGVSEQYF
TRBV7-9,TRBJ2-7,CASSLTGLHYEQYF